This T cell receptor beta chain was documented in a study of blood T cell repertoires in COVID-19. The CDR3 totals 13 residues. V dropped 5 bases and J dropped 7; count of bases not matched to a gene: 2. Germline V gene sequence: CDR1 LNHDA, CDR2 SQIVND (reference sequence). Per the original data handling: Reference gene primer amplification gave nucleated cell count estimates. Sequencing used immunoSEQ multiplex PCR; TCRdb keeps in-frame clones, though not all of them. D and trimming come from the DNA, and the V and J calls and clone size come from that table. Here the sample spans 95,000 to 110,000 clones, around 85% being singletons.

The TCR was taken from a woman of 80 years or more with active or convalescent COVID-19. The chain joins TRBV19 to TRBJ1-5; 10 nucleotides align to TRBD1. Sequences were obtained from peripheral blood. This chain's CDR3 is CASSRDRGQPQHF. The CDR3 DNA sequence: TGTGCCAGTAGTCGGGACAGGGGCCAGCCCCAGCATTTT.